These 25 T cell receptor beta chains were all obtained from the same sample, sequenced in a study of human T cells and chemical hapten exposure. The time point: patch test 2, 6 weeks after DPC sensitization. Sample treatment: therapeutic diphenylcyclopropenone sensitization with weekly scalp DPC. MiXCR, run by TCRdb on the RACE reads, gives a single entry per CDR3 protein. This sample has about 69,000 distinct CDR3 sequences, with 10% found just once. The sample consisted of whole blood, taken in connection with sensitization to the hapten diphenylcyclopropenone (DPC). These receptors all come from a woman aged 45-65 years with alopecia areata. Some clones in this sample may be carry-over from other donors' samples.

This clonotype was recorded many times. The genes are TRBV7-9 and TRBJ2-7; D uncertain. Germline assignment: CDR1 SEHNR and CDR2 FQNEAQ (reference sequence). This CDR3 has 14 amino acids. V lost 3 bases and J lost 4, with 13 bases in between. CDR3 loop: CASSLGFEGYEQYF. The DNA for the CDR3 is TGTGCCAGCAGCTTGGGATTTGAAGGTTACGAGCAGTACTTC.

This clonotype was counted a few times. J is TRBJ2-3 and V is TRBV4-2; 11 positions agree with TRBD2. Trimming at V came to 3 bases and at J to 4 bases, leaving 6 bases not matched to a gene. Per germline, CDR1 LGHNA and CDR2 YNFKEQ. The CDR3 is made up of 16 amino acids. Written as DNA, the CDR3 is TGTGCCAGCAGCCACCTACTAGCGGGAGACTCAGATACGCAGTATTTT. Translated: CASSHLLAGDSDTQYF.

This clonotype turned up a few times. This chain uses TRBV11-2 with TRBJ2-5; D gene unclear. The CDR3 runs 14 residues. Trimming cost V 6 bases and J 4 bases, with 15 bases left between them. Germline values: CDR1 SGHAT, CDR2 FQNNGV. DNA of the CDR3: TGTGCCAGCAGTTTACACCCGGCAGGAGAGACCCAGTACTTC. Amino acid sequence: CASSLHPAGETQYF.

The table lists this clonotype with many counts. The CDR3 loop is CASSFPGKGQPQHF. CDR3 DNA: TGTGCCAGCAGCTTTCCGGGGAAGGGTCAGCCCCAGCATTTT. The chain couples TRBV6-5 to TRBJ1-5; no definite D call. The CDR3 contains 14 residues. V was trimmed by 6 bases and J by 6 bases, leaving 15 bases between them. CDR1 and CDR2 (germline): MNHEY, SVGAGI.

This clonotype was detected many times. The V gene is TRBV18, the J gene TRBJ1-1, with D maybe TRBD1 (5 bases). CDR1 and CDR2 from the germline V gene are KGHSH and LQKENI. The V and J ends lost 3 bases and 5 bases respectively, with 16 bases between them. CDR3 size: 15 residues. The CDR3 coding sequence is TGTGCCAGCTCACCGCCAGTTGGGGGTCATACTGAAGCTTTCTTT. It is translated as CASSPPVGGHTEAFF.

This clonotype was observed a few times. V and J are TRBV7-9 and TRBJ2-1; possible D gene TRBD2, 5 bases. The germline V gene encodes CDR1 SEHNR and CDR2 FQNEAQ (reference sequence). Trimming cost V 7 bases and J 3 bases, with 10 bases left between them. This CDR3 region has 13 residues. CDR3 region: CASIQSGYNEQFF. The CDR3 DNA sequence: TGTGCCAGCATCCAGAGCGGCTACAATGAGCAGTTCTTC. Together with reference TRBV7-9 and TRBJ2-1, the CDR3 gives the full variable domain: DTGVSQNPRHKITKRGQNVTFRCDPISEHNRLYWYRQTLGQGPEFLTYFQNEAQLEKSRLLSDRFSAERPKGSFSTLEIQRTEQGDSAMYLCASIQSGYNEQFFGPGTRLTVL.

The table lists this clonotype with a few counts. The chain links TRBV29-1 to TRBJ1-1; no reliable D call. Germline CDR1 is SQVTM and CDR2 is ANQGSEA. The germline V and J ends were trimmed by 2 bases and 4 bases, with 8 bases remaining between them. The CDR3 has 12 amino acids. The CDR3 DNA follows: TGCAGCGTTGAAAGAGCTGGCACTGAAGCTTTCTTT. Translation gives CSVERAGTEAFF.

This clonotype was counted between two and nine times. At one end the junction does not follow the germline gene, possibly because of a read error. The genes are TRBV2 and TRBJ1-5; tentatively, D is TRBD1 (6 bases). CDR3 size: 12 residues. Germline V CDR1 and CDR2: SNHLY, FYNNEI. In nucleotides, the CDR3 is TGTGCCAGCAGCGAAGGTGACAGGTTCCAGCATTTT. Amino acids: CASSEGDRFQHF. Supplemented by reference TRBV2 and TRBJ1-5, the full variable domain reads EPEVTQTPSHQVTQMGQEVILRCVPISNHLYFYWYRQILGQKVEFLVSFYNNEISEKSEIFDDQFSVERPDGSNFTLKIRSTKLEDSAMYFCASSEGDRFQHFGDGTRLSIL.

The sample holds many counts of this clonotype. The chain links TRBV12-3 or TRBV12-4 to TRBJ1-2, with a weak D call TRBD1 (6 bases). V was pared by 0 bases and J by 6 bases, with 11 bases between. This CDR3 comprises 14 residues. The CDR3 loop is CASSLAIQGHGYTF. CDR3 nucleotide sequence: TGTGCCAGCAGTTTAGCGATACAGGGACATGGCTACACCTTC.

The chain combines TRBV19 with TRBJ1-2; 7 nucleotides line up with TRBD1. Germline CDR1 reads LNHDA; CDR2 reads SQIVND (reference sequence). The V gene end was trimmed by 3 bases and the J gene end by 4 bases; junction bases not matched to a gene: 14. There are 17 residues in the CDR3. The CDR3 sequence is CASSIGVGTARLYGYTF. The CDR3 nucleotides are TGTGCCAGTAGTATCGGTGTCGGGACAGCAAGACTCTATGGCTACACCTTC.

The chain combines TRBV7-2 with TRBJ1-5, with 7 nucleotides matching TRBD1. The CDR3 totals 16 residues. V shed 2 bases, J shed 1 base, and the junction held 5 bases outside the gene matches. Germline CDR1 is SGHTA and CDR2 is FQGNSA. The CDR3 is CASSLKGDRSNQPQHF. Written as DNA, the CDR3 is TGTGCCAGCAGCTTAAAGGGGGACAGAAGCAATCAGCCCCAGCATTTT.

The chain links TRBV6-2 or TRBV6-3 to TRBJ1-6, with a weak D call TRBD1 (5 bases). This CDR3 contains 13 residues. Germline V gene lookup returns CDR1 MNHEY and CDR2 SVGEGT. The V end was cut by 8 bases, the J end by 8 bases, with 13 bases between. CDR3 DNA sequence: TGTGCCAGCCTCAGGGTGACACATTCACCCCTCCACTTT. It specifies CASLRVTHSPLHF.

This clonotype appeared a few times. This chain uses TRBV5-5 with TRBJ2-5; maybe TRBD2 (6 bases). Germline V gives CDR1 SGHKS, CDR2 YYEKEE (reference sequence). V lost 0 bases and J 4 bases, leaving 13 bases between the germline ends. The CDR3 extends over 15 amino acids. The CDR3 nucleotides read TGTGCCAGCAGCTTGGAAGGAGGGCAAGGAGAGACCCAGTACTTC. Its translation is CASSLEGGQGETQYF. Combining the CDR3 with reference TRBV5-5 and TRBJ2-5 gives the whole variable domain DAGVTQSPTHLIKTRGQQVTLRCSPISGHKSVSWYQQVLGQGPQFIFQYYEKEERGRGNFPDRFSARQFPNYSSELNVNALLLGDSALYLCASSLEGGQGETQYFGPGTRLLVL.

This clonotype was counted at least ten times. The chain is built from TRBV27 and TRBJ2-7; D is uncertain. V lost 4 bases and J lost 5, with 12 bases in between. CDR3 length equals 13 residues. CDR1 is MNHEY and CDR2 is SMNVEV in the germline V gene (reference sequence). The CDR3 loop reads CASSSIGRNEQYF. For the CDR3, the DNA is TGTGCCAGCAGTTCAATAGGACGGAACGAGCAGTACTTC.

There are many counts of this clonotype. The V and J genes are TRBV11-2 and TRBJ2-3; 12 positions agree with TRBD2. J lost 6 bases, V lost 3 bases, and 4 bases had no gene match. CDR1 SGHAT and CDR2 FQNNGV come from the germline V gene. The CDR3 is made up of 15 amino acids. The CDR3 DNA reads as TGTGCCAGCAGCTTGACTAGCGGGAGATCGGATACGCAGTATTTT. Residues: CASSLTSGRSDTQYF.

This clonotype was counted a few times. The chain couples TRBV5-4 to TRBJ1-2; TRBD1 might be the D (5 bases). V lost 1 base and J lost 8, with 15 bases in between. The CDR3 is 14 residues long. Germline V lookup: CDR1 SGHNT, CDR2 YYREEE (reference sequence). The CDR3 DNA sequence: TGTGCCAGCAGCTTGATGGGGGGATCCCGAGGCTACACCTTC. It encodes CASSLMGGSRGYTF.

This clonotype came up a few times. The J gene is TRBJ2-3, the V gene TRBV6-4; D is unresolved. V shed 0 bases and J shed 2 bases, with 6 bases lying between them. CDR1 is MRHNA and CDR2 is SNTAGT in the germline V gene. The CDR3 length is 14 residues. CDR3: CASSDSADTDTQYF. CDR3 nucleotide sequence: TGTGCCAGCAGTGACTCCGCGGACACAGATACGCAGTATTTT.

This clonotype was observed at least ten times. This sequence joins TRBV7-6 and TRBJ2-1; D call uncertain. CDR3 length: 13 amino acids. V lost 8 bases and J 2 bases, leaving 10 bases between the germline ends. The germline V gene encodes CDR1 SGHVS and CDR2 FNYEAQ. The CDR3 sequence: CASAATPYNEQFF. The DNA of the CDR3 is TGTGCCAGCGCGGCTACTCCCTACAATGAGCAGTTCTTC.

This clonotype has at least ten counts. The conserved final phenylalanine or tryptophan is absent from the CDR3, which likely points to a read error. The DNA is left out, because the CDR3 cannot be placed on it with certainty; the CDR3 is given as TCRdb lists it. The V call is TRBV6-2 or TRBV6-3, the J call TRBJ2-4. The V gene's germline CDR1 is MNHEY and CDR2 SVGEGT. The CDR3 is 9 amino acids long, termini counted. The chain's CDR3 is CASSHQPRV.

About this clonotype: A much bigger clone sits one base away, suggesting this may be a read error. The chain has TRBV12-5 and TRBJ1-1, with a possible D match to TRBD1 (5 bases). This CDR3 comprises 15 residues. Germline V gene lookup returns CDR1 LGHNT and CDR2 FRNRAP. In DNA form, the CDR3 reads TGTGTTAGTGGTACACCACGAGGGGTGGGCACTGAAGCTTTCTTT. This codes for CVSGTPRGVGTEAFF.

The rearrangement uses TRBV19 and TRBJ2-6, with 8 bases identical to TRBD1. Germline-derived CDR1 and CDR2 are LNHDA and SQIVND (reference sequence). Trimming took 3 bases from V and 0 from J; bases not matched to a gene: 7. There are 18 residues in the CDR3. The CDR3, as DNA: TGTGCCAGTAGTATTGAGACAGGGGTACTCTCTGGGGCCAACGTCCTGACTTTC. Its translation: CASSIETGVLSGANVLTF. The full variable domain, in which reference TRBV19 and TRBJ2-6 provide the parts outside the CDR3, is DGGITQSPKYLFRKEGQNVTLSCEQNLNHDAMYWYRQDPGQGLRLIYYSQIVNDFQKGDIAEGYSVSREKKESFPLTVTSAQKNPTAFYLCASSIETGVLSGANVLTFGAGSRLTVL.

The sample holds many counts of this clonotype. The V and J genes are TRBV6-1 and TRBJ1-1, with unresolved D. The germline CDR1 and CDR2 sequences are MNHNS and SASEGT. The CDR3 has 13 residues. Trimming cost V 6 bases and J 7 bases, with 15 bases left between them. The CDR3 DNA reads TGTGCCAGCAGCGATCAGGTACACCTTGAAGCTTTCTTT. Translation gives CASSDQVHLEAFF.

This clonotype has ten or more counts. The rearrangement uses TRBV6-1 and TRBJ2-5; 8 positions match TRBD2. V gave up 4 bases and J gave up 4 bases; unmatched junction bases: 8. Germline V gives CDR1 MNHNS, CDR2 SASEGT. This CDR3 spans 15 amino acids. CDR3 in amino acids: CASSGVAGWRETQYF. The CDR3, as DNA: TGTGCCAGCAGTGGGGTAGCGGGATGGAGAGAGACCCAGTACTTC.

The chain couples TRBV6-6 to TRBJ2-7, with TRBD1 matching over 8 bases. Germline V gives CDR1 MNHNY, CDR2 SVGAGI (reference sequence). Trimming took 6 bases from V and 5 from J; bases not matched to a gene: 9. CDR3 length: 14 amino acids. The DNA of the CDR3 is TGTGCCAGCAGCTCGGACAGGGCGAAAAACGAGCAGTACTTC. Translated, it gives CASSSDRAKNEQYF.

In its sample, this clonotype was seen many times. The chain recombines TRBV7-9 with TRBJ2-7; 8 bases align to TRBD1. Germline CDR1 reads SEHNR; CDR2 reads FQNEAQ (reference sequence). The J segment lost 4 bases and the V segment lost 5 bases, leaving 4 bases of the junction unmatched. CDR3 length equals 13 residues. CDR3 loop: CASSDRGPYEQYF. In nucleotides, the CDR3 is TGTGCCAGCAGCGACAGGGGCCCGTACGAGCAGTACTTC.